Sequencing of this TCR beta chain was carried out in a study of cytomegalovirus exposure and HLA in healthy donors. The PCR contained 60 Vbeta and 13 Jbeta primers. Data came from immunoSEQ multiplex PCR; TCRdb stores just in-frame clones and leaves some out. The sample consists of around 180,000 clones, about 86% of them appearing once. Germline V CDR1 and CDR2: SQVTM, ANQGSEA. The length of the CDR3 is 11 residues. The ends lost 6 bases at V and 3 bases at J; junction bases unmatched: 2. The sequence was obtained from a woman between 18 and 29 years old in good health and CMV-seropositive. This chain links TRBV29-1 with TRBJ2-7; 7 positions match TRBD1. Input material: PBMCs. CDR3 coding DNA: TGCAGCGTCGGGACAGACTACGAGCAGTACTTC. Translation: CSVGTDYEQYF.